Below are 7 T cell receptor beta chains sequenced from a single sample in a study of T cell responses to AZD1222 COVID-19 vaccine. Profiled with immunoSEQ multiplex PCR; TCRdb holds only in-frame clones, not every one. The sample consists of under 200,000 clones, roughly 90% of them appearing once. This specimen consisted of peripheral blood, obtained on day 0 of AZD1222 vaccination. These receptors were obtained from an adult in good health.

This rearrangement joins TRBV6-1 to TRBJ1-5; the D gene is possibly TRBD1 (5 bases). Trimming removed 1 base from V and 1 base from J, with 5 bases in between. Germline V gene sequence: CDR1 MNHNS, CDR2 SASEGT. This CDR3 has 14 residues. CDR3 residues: CASSEGQSNQPQHF. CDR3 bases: TGTGCCAGCAGTGAAGGACAGAGCAATCAGCCCCAGCATTTT.

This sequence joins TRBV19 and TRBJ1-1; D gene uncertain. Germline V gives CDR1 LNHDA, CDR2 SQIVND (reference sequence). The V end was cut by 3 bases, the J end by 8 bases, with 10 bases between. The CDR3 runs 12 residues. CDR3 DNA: TGTGCCAGTAGTATTAATTTGATCGAAGCTTTCTTT. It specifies CASSINLIEAFF.

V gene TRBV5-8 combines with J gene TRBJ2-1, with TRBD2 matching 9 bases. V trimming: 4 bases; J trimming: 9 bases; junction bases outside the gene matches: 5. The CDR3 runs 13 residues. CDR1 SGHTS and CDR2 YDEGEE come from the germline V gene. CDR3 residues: CASSPGLAFEQFF. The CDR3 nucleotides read TGTGCCAGCAGCCCGGGACTAGCATTTGAGCAGTTCTTC.

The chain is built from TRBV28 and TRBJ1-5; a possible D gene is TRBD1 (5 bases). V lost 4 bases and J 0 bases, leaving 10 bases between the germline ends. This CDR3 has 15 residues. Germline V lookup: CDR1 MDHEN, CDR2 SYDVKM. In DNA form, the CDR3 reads TGTGCCAGCAGTTGGGACCGTCTTAGCAATCAGCCCCAGCATTTT. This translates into CASSWDRLSNQPQHF.

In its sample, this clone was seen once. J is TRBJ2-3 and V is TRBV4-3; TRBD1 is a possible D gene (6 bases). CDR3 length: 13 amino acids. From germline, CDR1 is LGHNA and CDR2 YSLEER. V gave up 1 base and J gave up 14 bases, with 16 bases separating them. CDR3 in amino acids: CASSQAMWDIPYF. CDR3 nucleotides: TGCGCCAGCAGCCAAGCGATGTGGGACATCCCGTATTTT.

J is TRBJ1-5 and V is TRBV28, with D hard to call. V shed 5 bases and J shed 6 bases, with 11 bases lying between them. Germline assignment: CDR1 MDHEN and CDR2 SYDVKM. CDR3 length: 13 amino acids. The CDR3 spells CASSPHRGQPQHF. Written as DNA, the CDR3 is TGTGCCAGCAGTCCCCACCGGGGTCAGCCCCAGCATTTT.

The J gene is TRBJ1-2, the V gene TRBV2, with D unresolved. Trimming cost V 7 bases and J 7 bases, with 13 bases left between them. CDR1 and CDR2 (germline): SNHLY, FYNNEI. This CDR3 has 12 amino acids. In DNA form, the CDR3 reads TGTGCCAGCACTTCAAAGAATCTTGGCTACACCTTC. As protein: CASTSKNLGYTF.